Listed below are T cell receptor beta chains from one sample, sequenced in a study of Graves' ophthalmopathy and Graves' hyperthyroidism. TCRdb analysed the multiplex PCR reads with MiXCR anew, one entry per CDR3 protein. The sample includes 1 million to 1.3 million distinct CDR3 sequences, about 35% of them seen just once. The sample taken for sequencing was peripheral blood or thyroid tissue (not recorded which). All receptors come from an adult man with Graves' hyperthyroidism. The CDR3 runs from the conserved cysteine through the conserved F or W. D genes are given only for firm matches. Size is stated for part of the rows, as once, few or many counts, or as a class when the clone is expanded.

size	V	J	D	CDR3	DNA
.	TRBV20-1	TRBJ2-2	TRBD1	CSAHSGQGAAGELFF	TGCAGTGCGCATTCGGGACAGGGGGCTGCCGGGGAGCTGTTTTTT
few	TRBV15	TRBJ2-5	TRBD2	CATSHRRLAGGIGGETQYF	TGTGCCACCAGCCATCGGAGACTAGCGGGAGGGATCGGGGGGGAGACCCAGTACTTC
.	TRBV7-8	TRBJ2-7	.	CAWSSLHTDEQYF	TGTGCCTGGAGTTCTTTACATACGGACGAGCAGTACTTC
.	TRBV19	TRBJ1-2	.	CASSVDSFLYGYTF	TGTGCCAGTAGTGTCGACAGTTTCCTCTATGGCTACACCTTC
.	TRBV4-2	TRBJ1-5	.	CASSHSGMWNQPQHF	TGTGCCAGCAGCCACTCGGGGATGTGGAATCAGCCCCAGCATTTT
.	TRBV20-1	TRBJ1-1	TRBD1	CSAPQGGLRQGGTEAFF	TGCAGTGCTCCTCAGGGGGGACTAAGACAGGGTGGTACTGAAGCTTTCTTT
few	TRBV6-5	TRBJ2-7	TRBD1	CASSYGGRTGVYEQYF	TGTGCCAGCAGTTACGGCGGACGGACAGGGGTCTACGAGCAGTACTTC
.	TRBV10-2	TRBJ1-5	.	CASSHKTGPSNQPQHF	TGTGCCAGCTCACACAAGACAGGACCCAGCAATCAGCCCCAGCATTTT
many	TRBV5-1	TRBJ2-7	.	CASSLAPGTYEQYF	TGCGCCAGCAGCTTGGCTCCAGGGACCTACGAGCAGTACTTC
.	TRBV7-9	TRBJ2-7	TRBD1	CAGQAPGQPYEQYF	TGTGCTGGCCAGGCACCGGGACAGCCCTACGAGCAGTACTTC
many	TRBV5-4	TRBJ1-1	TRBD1	CASSLRDRASEAFF	TGTGCCAGCAGCTTGCGGGACAGAGCATCTGAAGCTTTCTTT
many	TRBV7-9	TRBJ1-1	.	CASNPSTGLNTEAFF	TGTGCCAGCAATCCCTCGACAGGATTGAACACTGAAGCTTTCTTT
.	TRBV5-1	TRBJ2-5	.	CASRFDSGNQPQYF	TGCGCCAGCAGGTTTGATTCCGGCAATCAGCCCCAGTACTTC
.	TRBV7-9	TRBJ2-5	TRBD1	CASSPKTGGETQYF	TGTGCCAGCTCACCAAAGACAGGGGGAGAGACCCAGTACTTC
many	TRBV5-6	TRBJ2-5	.	CASSLWTRGVVGETQYF	TGTGCCAGCAGCTTGTGGACCAGGGGCGTCGTGGGGGAGACCCAGTACTTC